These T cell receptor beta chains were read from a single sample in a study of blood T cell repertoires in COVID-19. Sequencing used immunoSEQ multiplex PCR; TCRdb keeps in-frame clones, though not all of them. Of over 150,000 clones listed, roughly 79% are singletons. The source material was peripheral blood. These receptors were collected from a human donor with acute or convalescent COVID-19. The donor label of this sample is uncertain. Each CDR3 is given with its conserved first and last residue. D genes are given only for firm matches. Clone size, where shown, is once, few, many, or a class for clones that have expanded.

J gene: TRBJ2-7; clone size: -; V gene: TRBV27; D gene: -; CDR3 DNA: TGTGCCAGCAGTCCCGACAGTGGGTACGAGCAGTACTTC; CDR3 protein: CASSPDSGYEQYF
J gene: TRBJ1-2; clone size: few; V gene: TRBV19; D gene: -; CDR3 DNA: TGTGCCAGTAGTATAGATCGGACAGAGCGCTATGGCTACACCTTC; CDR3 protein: CASSIDRTERYGYTF
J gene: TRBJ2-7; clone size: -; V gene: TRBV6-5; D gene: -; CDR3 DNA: TGTGCCAGCAAAGCGGGTAACTACGAGCAGTACTTC; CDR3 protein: CASKAGNYEQYF
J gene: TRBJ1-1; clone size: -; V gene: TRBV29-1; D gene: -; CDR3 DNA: TGCAGCGTTGAGTCCCAGGGGCGAGCTGAAGCTTTCTTT; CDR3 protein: CSVESQGRAEAFF
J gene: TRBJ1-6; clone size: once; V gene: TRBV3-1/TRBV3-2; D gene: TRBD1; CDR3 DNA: TGTGCCAGCAGCCTCGGACAGGGAGGGAATTCACCCCTCCACTTT; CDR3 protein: CASSLGQGGNSPLHF
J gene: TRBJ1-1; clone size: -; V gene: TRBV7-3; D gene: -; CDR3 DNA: TGTGCCAGCAGCTTAACCCCGACAGCCATGAACACTGAAGCTTTCTTT; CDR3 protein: CASSLTPTAMNTEAFF
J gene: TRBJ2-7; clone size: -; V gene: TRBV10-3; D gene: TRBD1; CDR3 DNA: TGTGCCATCGGGGGGACAGGAGAGCCTTACGAGCAGTACTTC; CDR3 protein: CAIGGTGEPYEQYF
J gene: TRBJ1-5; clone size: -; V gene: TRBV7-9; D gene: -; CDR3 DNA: TGTGCCAGCAGCCATTCGGAGAGCAATCAGCCCCAGCATTTT; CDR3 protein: CASSHSESNQPQHF
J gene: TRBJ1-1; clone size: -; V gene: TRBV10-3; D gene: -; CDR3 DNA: TGTGCCATCACGGTCAATACAGGGTCCACTGAAGCTTTCTTT; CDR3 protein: CAITVNTGSTEAFF
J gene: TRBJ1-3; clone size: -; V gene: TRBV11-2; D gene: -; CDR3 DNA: TGTGCCAGCAGCCACGGGCGGACAAGGGTGGAAGGAAACACCATATATTTT; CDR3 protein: CASSHGRTRVEGNTIYF
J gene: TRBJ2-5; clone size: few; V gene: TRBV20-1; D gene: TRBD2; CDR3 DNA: TGCAGTGCTAGTAAAGCGGGAGAAGAGACCCAGTACTTC; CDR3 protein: CSASKAGEETQYF
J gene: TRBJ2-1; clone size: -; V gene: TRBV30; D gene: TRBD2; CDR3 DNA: TGTGCCTGGACTAGCGGGAGAGGGGGGAATGAGCAGTTCTTC; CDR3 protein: CAWTSGRGGNEQFF
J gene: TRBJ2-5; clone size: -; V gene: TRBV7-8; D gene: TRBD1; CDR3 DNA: TGTGCCAGCAGCCGGACAGGGATTGAGACCCAGTACTTC; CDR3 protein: CASSRTGIETQYF